These 8 T cell receptor beta chains originate from one sample sequenced in a study of OX40 agonist ivuxolimab in advanced cancers. Sequencing used immunoSEQ multiplex PCR; TCRdb keeps in-frame clones, though not all of them. Of approximately 64,000 clones detected, roughly 84% appear once; the ten largest clones hold 0.65% to 0.85%. The sample consisted of CD4+ or CD8+ T cells sorted from blood, taken in a trial of the OX40 agonist ivuxolimab. These receptors were collected from an adult with an advanced solid tumor such as melanoma, head and neck, liver or kidney cancer.

CDR3: CSAIDRLASNEQFF. The CDR3 coding sequence is TGCAGCGCTATAGACAGACTAGCGTCCAATGAGCAGTTCTTC. The gene calls are TRBV29-1 and TRBJ2-1, with 8 bases identical to TRBD2. The CDR3 runs to 14 residues. With V trimmed by 7 bases and J by 6 bases, 11 bases remained unmatched. Germline V gene lookup returns CDR1 SQVTM and CDR2 ANQGSEA.

The chain employs TRBV2 and TRBJ1-1, with D tentatively TRBD1 (6 bases). V lost 5 bases, J lost 4 bases, and 14 bases lay in between. The CDR3 contains 14 residues. Germline CDR1 and CDR2: SNHLY and FYNNEI. CDR3 sequence: CASSTTGGSTEAFF. CDR3 DNA: TGTGCCAGCAGTACGACAGGTGGGAGCACTGAAGCTTTCTTT.

The chain recombines TRBV7-9 with TRBJ2-3; 12 bases match TRBD2. CDR3 length: 16 amino acids. J was trimmed by 1 base and V by 4 bases; bases with no gene match: 3. Germline V CDR1 and CDR2: SEHNR, FQNEAQ (reference sequence). The CDR3 DNA sequence: TGTGCCAGCAGCTCGACTAGCGGGGGACGCACAGATACGCAGTATTTT. This sequence encodes CASSSTSGGRTDTQYF.

The chain links TRBV7-2 to TRBJ2-3; 10 bases are shared with TRBD2. Germline CDR1 reads SGHTA; CDR2 reads FQGNSA. The CDR3 has 16 residues. The V and J ends lost 5 bases and 1 base, in that order; junction bases with no gene match: 6. The DNA of the CDR3 is TGTGCCAGCAGCCTCAGGACTAGCGGCCGCACAGATACGCAGTATTTT. Its protein product is CASSLRTSGRTDTQYF.

The chain uses TRBV7-6 and TRBJ2-7, with TRBD2 matching 8 bases. V trimming: 2 bases; J trimming: 0 bases; junction bases outside the gene matches: 3. Germline V gives CDR1 SGHVS, CDR2 FNYEAQ. The CDR3 sequence is 15 residues long. The CDR3 bases are TGTGCCAGCAGCTTAAAGCGGGGGAGCTCCTACGAGCAGTACTTC. Its translation is CASSLKRGSSYEQYF.

This clone appeared once. The chain couples TRBV4-1 to TRBJ2-3, with TRBD1 as a possible D gene (5 bases). The CDR3 extends over 16 amino acids. The germline CDR1 and CDR2 sequences are MGHRA and YSYEKL. Trimming stripped 0 bases from V and 2 bases from J, with 12 bases between. CDR3 sequence: CASSQDRGRSTDTQYF. The CDR3 DNA reads as TGCGCCAGCAGCCAAGATAGGGGCAGATCCACAGATACGCAGTATTTT.

The V gene is TRBV19, the J gene TRBJ1-1, with a weak D call TRBD1 (5 bases). V lost 4 bases and J 1 base, leaving 19 bases between the germline ends. The CDR3 runs 17 residues. Germline loops: CDR1 LNHDA, CDR2 SQIVND (reference sequence). The CDR3 spells CASSRGRSLNWNTEAFF. As DNA, the CDR3 is TGTGCCAGTAGTAGGGGGAGGTCCTTGAATTGGAACACTGAAGCTTTCTTT.

The gene calls are TRBV7-8 and TRBJ2-7, with 8 bases that match TRBD1. CDR1 is SGHVS and CDR2 is FQNEAQ in the germline V gene. This CDR3 has 15 amino acids. V trimming: 4 bases; J trimming: 6 bases; junction bases outside the gene matches: 11. The CDR3 spells CASSSIRDRLGEQYF. Here the CDR3 DNA reads TGTGCCAGCAGCTCTATCCGGGACAGGCTCGGCGAGCAGTACTTC.